Presented here are 16 T cell receptor beta chains from one specimen sequenced in a study of T-cell memory formation after mild COVID-19. TCRdb reanalysed the 5' RACE reads using MiXCR and keeps one entry per CDR3 protein. The sample includes almost 350,000 distinct CDR3 sequences, approximately 22% seen only once; the top ten take around 23%. The sequencing sample was made of PBMCs or a T cell subset sorted from them (not recorded which). The source is a man younger than 35 who had mild COVID-19 (a few samples of this study predate the infection). Cell type and time point are not known.

The gene calls are TRBV9 and TRBJ2-2; no reliable D call. The ends were cut back, 0 bases at V and 5 bases at J, with 5 bases in the middle. This CDR3 has 13 amino acids. CDR1 and CDR2 (germline): SGDLS, YYNGEE. The CDR3 DNA follows: TGTGCCAGCAGCGTAGAGGTGACCGGGGAGCTGTTTTTT. Translating it yields CASSVEVTGELFF.

The J gene is TRBJ2-7, the V gene TRBV6-5; possible D gene TRBD1, 6 bases. V lost 2 bases to trimming and J lost 0 bases, with 14 bases between them. The CDR3 is 16 amino acids. In germline, CDR1 is MNHEY, CDR2 SVGAGI. In nucleotides, the CDR3 is TGTGCCAGCAGTTACAAGCCCAGGGGCTTCTCCTACGAGCAGTACGTC. It encodes CASSYKPRGFSYEQYV.

Written as DNA, the CDR3 is TGTGCCAGCAGCTTTGGTAGCGGGGGGCTCACAGATACGCAGTATTTT. It specifies CASSFGSGGLTDTQYF. V and J are TRBV5-8 and TRBJ2-3; 10 positions agree with TRBD2. Germline CDR1 and CDR2: SGHTS and YDEGEE. Losses at the gene ends were 2 bases for V and 2 bases for J; bases not matched to a gene: 5. CDR3 length: 16 amino acids.

This clonotype was seen only a few times. CDR3 coding DNA: TGTGCCAGCAGGCAGGGTGGCGGTGAGCAGTTCTTC. Translated: CASRQGGGEQFF. The rearrangement joins TRBV6-2 or TRBV6-3 to TRBJ2-1; TRBD1 might be the D (5 bases). Trimming removed 6 bases from V and 9 bases from J, with 12 bases in between. Per germline, CDR1 MNHEY and CDR2 SVGEGT. This CDR3 has 12 residues.

V and J are TRBV28 and TRBJ2-1; 7 bases are a match to TRBD1. V was clipped by 5 bases and J by 0 bases; unmatched bases: 19. This CDR3 comprises 20 residues. CDR1 MDHEN and CDR2 SYDVKM come from the germline V gene. The CDR3: CASSPNFGQDWLSSYNEQFF. The CDR3 DNA follows: TGTGCCAGCAGTCCAAATTTCGGACAGGACTGGCTTAGCTCCTACAATGAGCAGTTCTTC.

This clonotype showed up many times. The CDR3 nucleotides are TGCGCCAGCAGCTTGGATCCCGGAGGGTACAATGAGCAGTTCTTC. Protein product: CASSLDPGGYNEQFF. The genes are TRBV5-1 and TRBJ2-1; D is perhaps TRBD2 (6 bases). The CDR3 sequence is 15 residues long. The germline V gene has CDR1 SGHRS and CDR2 YFSETQ. V dropped 0 bases and J dropped 4 bases, with 11 bases sitting between them.

This clonotype was observed a few times. This sequence joins TRBV7-9 and TRBJ2-2; a weak D match, TRBD2 (6 bases). This CDR3 region has 16 residues. The V end was cut by 3 bases, the J end by 4 bases, with 15 bases between. Germline CDR1 reads SEHNR; CDR2 reads FQNEAQ (reference sequence). The CDR3 coding sequence is TGTGCCAGCAGCTTTGGGGCGGGGTACGTCACCGGGGAGCTGTTTTTT. Its protein product is CASSFGAGYVTGELFF.

The sample holds a few counts of this clonotype. The chain couples TRBV20-1 to TRBJ2-3; no reliable D call. CDR3 length equals 13 residues. Germline loops: CDR1 DFQATT, CDR2 SNEGSKA (reference sequence). Trimming left V 3 bases short and J 0 bases short, with 7 bases between. In DNA form, the CDR3 reads TGCAGTGCTAGGGCGGCCAGCACAGATACGCAGTATTTT. Protein sequence: CSARAASTDTQYF.

This clonotype came up a few times. CDR3 in DNA: TGTGCCAGCAGCTTGTCTAGCGGGGCGGATGAGCAGTTCTTC. This translates into CASSLSSGADEQFF. This chain links TRBV11-2 with TRBJ2-1, with 9 bases lining up with TRBD2. In germline, CDR1 is SGHAT, CDR2 FQNNGV. The V gene end was trimmed by 3 bases and the J gene end by 8 bases; junction bases not matched to a gene: 5. The CDR3 runs 14 residues. Full variable domain (rest looked up from reference TRBV11-2 and TRBJ2-1): EAGVAQSPRYKIIEKRQSVAFWCNPISGHATLYWYQQILGQGPKLLIQFQNNGVVDDSQLPKDRFSAERLKGVDSTLKIQPAKLEDSAVYLCASSLSSGADEQFFGPGTRLTVL.

The rearrangement links TRBV28 to TRBJ2-7, with D possibly TRBD1 on 7 matching bases. The CDR3 is 17 amino acids. The V end lost 6 bases, the J end lost 0 bases, and 21 bases lay between the germline ends. Germline CDR1 reads MDHEN; CDR2 reads SYDVKM. CDR3 region: CASSLGLGQTYSYEQYF. The CDR3 nucleotides read TGTGCCAGCAGCCTGGGACTGGGACAGACTTACTCCTACGAGCAGTACTTC. The whole variable domain, filled in from reference TRBV28 and TRBJ2-7, reads DVKVTQSSRYLVKRTGEKVFLECVQDMDHENMFWYRQDPGLGLRLIYFSYDVKMKEKGDIPEGYSVSREKKERFSLILESASTNQTSMYLCASSLGLGQTYSYEQYFGPGTRLTVT.

This clonotype was observed at least ten times. CDR3 loop: CASSLGASYGYTF. The DNA of the CDR3 is TGTGCCAGCAGCCTCGGGGCCAGCTATGGCTACACCTTC. The genes are TRBV12-3 or TRBV12-4 and TRBJ1-2; D perhaps matches TRBD1 (5 bases). This CDR3 is 13 amino acids long. The V gene lost 6 bases and the J gene lost 4 bases, with 12 bases spanning the gap.

This clonotype was detected a few times. This sequence joins TRBV29-1 and TRBJ1-4, with D perhaps matching TRBD1 (6 bases). The CDR3 is 12 residues long. V lost 4 bases and J lost 7, with 10 bases in between. Germline-derived CDR1 and CDR2 are SQVTM and ANQGSEA. In nucleotides, the CDR3 is TGCAGCGTTGGGGGACATCTTGAAAAACTGTTTTTT. This encodes CSVGGHLEKLFF.

V gene TRBV12-3 or TRBV12-4 combines with J gene TRBJ2-3; TRBD1 might be the D (6 bases). V gave up 4 bases and J gave up 3 bases, with 14 bases separating them. CDR3 length: 15 amino acids. CDR3 residues: CASSYFGGGTDTQYF. CDR3 nucleotide sequence: TGTGCCAGCAGTTATTTTGGGGGCGGTACAGATACGCAGTATTTT.

This clonotype appeared a few times. The rearrangement uses TRBV20-1 and TRBJ2-5; no reliable D call. Germline V gene sequence: CDR1 DFQATT, CDR2 SNEGSKA (reference sequence). The CDR3 sequence is 12 residues long. The V gene lost 1 base and the J gene lost 2 bases, with 5 bases spanning the gap. The CDR3 nucleotides read TGCAGTGCTAGAGCCGTTCAAGAGACCCAGTACTTC. This codes for CSARAVQETQYF.

Ten or more counts support this clonotype. The chain uses TRBV6-5 and TRBJ1-2; 9 positions match TRBD1. Germline V gives CDR1 MNHEY, CDR2 SVGAGI. The V and J ends lost 6 bases and 2 bases, in that order; junction bases with no gene match: 1. This CDR3 has 13 amino acids. CDR3 loop: CASRGQGNYGYTF. The CDR3 nucleotides read TGTGCCAGCAGGGGACAGGGAAACTATGGCTACACCTTC.

J is TRBJ2-2 and V is TRBV29-1; 10 bases align to TRBD2. Losses at the gene ends were 1 base for V and 2 bases for J; bases not matched to a gene: 4. The CDR3 is made up of 16 amino acids. Germline CDR1 and CDR2: SQVTM and ANQGSEA. The CDR3 spells CSVEVQRGGNTGELFF. The CDR3 nucleotides are TGCAGCGTTGAAGTCCAGCGGGGGGGAAACACCGGGGAGCTGTTTTTT.